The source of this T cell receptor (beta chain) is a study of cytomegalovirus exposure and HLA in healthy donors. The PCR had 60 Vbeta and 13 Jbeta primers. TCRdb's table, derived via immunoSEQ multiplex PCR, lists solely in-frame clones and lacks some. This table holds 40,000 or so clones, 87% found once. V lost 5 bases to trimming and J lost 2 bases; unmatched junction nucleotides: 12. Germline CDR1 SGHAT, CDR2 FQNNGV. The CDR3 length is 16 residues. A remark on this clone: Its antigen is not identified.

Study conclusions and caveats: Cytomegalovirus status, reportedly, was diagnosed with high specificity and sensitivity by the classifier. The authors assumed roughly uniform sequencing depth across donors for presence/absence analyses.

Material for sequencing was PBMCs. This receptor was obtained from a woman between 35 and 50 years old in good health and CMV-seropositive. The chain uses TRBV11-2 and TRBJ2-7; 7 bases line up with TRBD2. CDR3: CASSEFGTIRPYEQYF. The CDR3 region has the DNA TGTGCCAGCAGCGAGTTCGGGACTATCAGGCCCTACGAGCAGTACTTC.